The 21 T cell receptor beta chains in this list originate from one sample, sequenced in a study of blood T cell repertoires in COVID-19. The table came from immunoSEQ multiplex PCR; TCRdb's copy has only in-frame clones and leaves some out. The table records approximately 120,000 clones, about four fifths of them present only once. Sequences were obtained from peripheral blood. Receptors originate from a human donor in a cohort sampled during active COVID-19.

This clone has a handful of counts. CDR3 coding DNA: TGTGCCAGCGTCAGGCAGGGGGTTGCCATCGGTGGCTACACCTTC. It is translated as CASVRQGVAIGGYTF. This chain uses TRBV6-6 with TRBJ1-2; the match to TRBD1 covers 7 bases. Trimming took 8 bases from V and 7 from J; bases not matched to a gene: 16. The germline CDR1 and CDR2 sequences are MNHNY and SVGAGI (reference sequence). This CDR3 contains 15 residues.

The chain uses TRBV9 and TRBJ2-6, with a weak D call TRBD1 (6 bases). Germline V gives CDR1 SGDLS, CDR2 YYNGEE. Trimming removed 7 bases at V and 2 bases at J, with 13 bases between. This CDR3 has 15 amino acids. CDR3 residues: CASGIQGAGANVLTF. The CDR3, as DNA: TGTGCCAGCGGAATACAGGGTGCTGGGGCCAACGTCCTGACTTTC.

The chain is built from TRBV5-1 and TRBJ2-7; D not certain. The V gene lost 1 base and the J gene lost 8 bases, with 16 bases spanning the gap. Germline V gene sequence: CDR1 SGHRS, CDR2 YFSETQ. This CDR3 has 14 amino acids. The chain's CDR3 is CASSLSTNSWKQYF. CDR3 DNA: TGCGCCAGCAGCTTGAGTACAAACAGCTGGAAGCAGTACTTC.

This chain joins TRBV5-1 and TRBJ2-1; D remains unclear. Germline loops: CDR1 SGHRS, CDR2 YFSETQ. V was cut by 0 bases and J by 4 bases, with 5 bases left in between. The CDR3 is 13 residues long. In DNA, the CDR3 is TGCGCCAGCAGCTTGGAGAGGTACAATGAGCAGTTCTTC. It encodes CASSLERYNEQFF.

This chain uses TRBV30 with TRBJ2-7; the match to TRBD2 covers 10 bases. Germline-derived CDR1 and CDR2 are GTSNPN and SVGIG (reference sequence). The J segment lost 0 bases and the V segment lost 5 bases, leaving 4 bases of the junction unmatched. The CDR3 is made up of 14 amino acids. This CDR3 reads CAWEASGSSYEQYF. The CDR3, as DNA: TGTGCCTGGGAAGCTAGCGGGAGCTCCTACGAGCAGTACTTC.

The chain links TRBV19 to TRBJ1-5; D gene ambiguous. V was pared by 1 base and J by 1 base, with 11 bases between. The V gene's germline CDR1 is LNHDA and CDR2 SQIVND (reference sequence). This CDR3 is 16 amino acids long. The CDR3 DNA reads TGTGCCAGTAGTATAGTGGTGGGCGGGAGCAATCAGCCCCAGCATTTT. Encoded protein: CASSIVVGGSNQPQHF.

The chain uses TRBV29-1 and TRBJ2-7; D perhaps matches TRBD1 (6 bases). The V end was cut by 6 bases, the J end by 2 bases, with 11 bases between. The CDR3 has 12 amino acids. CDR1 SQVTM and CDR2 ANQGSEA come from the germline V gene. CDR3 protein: CSVGDTTYEQYF. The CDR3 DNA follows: TGCAGCGTGGGGGACACAACCTACGAGCAGTACTTC.

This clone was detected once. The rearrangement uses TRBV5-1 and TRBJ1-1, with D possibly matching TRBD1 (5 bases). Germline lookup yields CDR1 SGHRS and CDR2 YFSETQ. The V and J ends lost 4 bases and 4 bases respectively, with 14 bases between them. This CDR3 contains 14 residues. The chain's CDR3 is CASSPGGGGTEAFF. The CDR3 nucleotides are TGCGCCAGCAGCCCTGGTGGGGGGGGCACTGAAGCTTTCTTT.

The CDR3 region has the DNA TGTGCCAGCTCACTTGGACAGGGCGGCAATCAGCCCCAGCATTTT. This codes for CASSLGQGGNQPQHF. This chain links TRBV18 with TRBJ1-5, with 8 bases aligning to TRBD1. The CDR3 runs to 15 residues. The germline CDR1 and CDR2 sequences are KGHSH and LQKENI. V dropped 4 bases and J dropped 2; count of bases not matched to a gene: 4. The whole variable domain, filled in from reference TRBV18 and TRBJ1-5, reads NAGVMQNPRHLVRRRGQEARLRCSPMKGHSHVYWYRQLPEEGLKFMVYLQKENIIDESGMPKERFSAEFPKEGPSILRIQQVVRGDSAAYFCASSLGQGGNQPQHFGDGTRLSIL.

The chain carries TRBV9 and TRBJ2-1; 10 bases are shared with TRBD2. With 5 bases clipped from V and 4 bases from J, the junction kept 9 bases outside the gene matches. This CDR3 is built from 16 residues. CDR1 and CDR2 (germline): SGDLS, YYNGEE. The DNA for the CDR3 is TGTGCCAGCAGTCTTTCAACTAGCGGGGCGTACAATGAGCAGTTCTTC. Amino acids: CASSLSTSGAYNEQFF.

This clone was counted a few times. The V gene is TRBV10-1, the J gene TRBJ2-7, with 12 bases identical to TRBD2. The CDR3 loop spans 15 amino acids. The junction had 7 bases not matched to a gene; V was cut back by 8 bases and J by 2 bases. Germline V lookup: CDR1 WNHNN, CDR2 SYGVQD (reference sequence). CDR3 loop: CASARLAGDTYEQYF. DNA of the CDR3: TGCGCCAGCGCCAGACTAGCGGGGGACACCTACGAGCAGTACTTC.

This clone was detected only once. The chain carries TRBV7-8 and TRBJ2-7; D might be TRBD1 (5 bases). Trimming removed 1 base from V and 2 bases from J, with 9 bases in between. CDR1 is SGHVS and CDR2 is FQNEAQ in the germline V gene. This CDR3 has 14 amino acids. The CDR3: CASSLVTEAYEQYF. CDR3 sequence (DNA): TGTGCCAGCAGCTTAGTGACAGAAGCCTACGAGCAGTACTTC. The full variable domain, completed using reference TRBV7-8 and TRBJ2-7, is GAGVSQSPRYKVAKRGQDVALRCDPISGHVSLFWYQQALGQGPEFLTYFQNEAQLDKSGLPSDRFFAERPEGSVSTLKIQRTQQEDSAVYLCASSLVTEAYEQYFGPGTRLTVT.

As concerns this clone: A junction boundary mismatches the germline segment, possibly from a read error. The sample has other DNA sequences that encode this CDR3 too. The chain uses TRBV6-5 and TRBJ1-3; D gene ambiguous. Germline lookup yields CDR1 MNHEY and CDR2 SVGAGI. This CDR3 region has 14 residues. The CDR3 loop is CASSRGFSGNTIYF. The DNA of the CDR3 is TGTGCCAGCAGTAGAGGGTTTTCGGGAAATACCATATATTTT.

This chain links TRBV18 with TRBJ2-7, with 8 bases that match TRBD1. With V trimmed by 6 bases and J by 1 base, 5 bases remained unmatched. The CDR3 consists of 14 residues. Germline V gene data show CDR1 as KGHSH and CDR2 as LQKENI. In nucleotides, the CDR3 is TGTGCCAGCTCCGGACAGGGCCCGTCCTACGAGCAGTACTTC. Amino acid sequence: CASSGQGPSYEQYF.

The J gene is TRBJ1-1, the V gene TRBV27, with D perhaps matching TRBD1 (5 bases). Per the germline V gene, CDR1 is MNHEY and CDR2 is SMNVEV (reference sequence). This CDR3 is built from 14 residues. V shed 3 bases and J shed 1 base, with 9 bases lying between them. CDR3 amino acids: CASSFPGGNTEAFF. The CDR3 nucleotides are TGTGCCAGCAGTTTTCCGGGGGGGAACACTGAAGCTTTCTTT.

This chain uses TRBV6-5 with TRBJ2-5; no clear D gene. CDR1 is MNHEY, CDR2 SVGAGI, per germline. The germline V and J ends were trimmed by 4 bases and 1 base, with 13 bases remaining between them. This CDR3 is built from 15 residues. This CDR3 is CASSSQTGIQETQYF. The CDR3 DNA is TGTGCCAGCAGTTCTCAGACTGGAATCCAAGAGACCCAGTACTTC.

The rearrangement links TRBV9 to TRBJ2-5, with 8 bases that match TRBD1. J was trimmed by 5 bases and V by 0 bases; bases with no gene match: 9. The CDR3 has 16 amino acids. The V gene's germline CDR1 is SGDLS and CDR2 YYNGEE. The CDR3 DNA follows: TGTGCCAGCAGCGTAGCGCCCAGGGGGCAAGGGGAGACCCAGTACTTC. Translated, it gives CASSVAPRGQGETQYF.

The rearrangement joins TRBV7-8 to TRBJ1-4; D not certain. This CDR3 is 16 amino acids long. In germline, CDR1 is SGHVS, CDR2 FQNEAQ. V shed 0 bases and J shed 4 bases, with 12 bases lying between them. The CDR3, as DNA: TGTGCCAGCAGCTTAGCGAGGAGGGCTAATAATGAAAAACTGTTTTTT. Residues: CASSLARRANNEKLFF.

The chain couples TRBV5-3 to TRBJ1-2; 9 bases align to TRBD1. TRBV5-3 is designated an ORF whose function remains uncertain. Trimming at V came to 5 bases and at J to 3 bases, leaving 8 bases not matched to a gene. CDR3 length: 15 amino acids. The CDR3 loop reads CARSFGQGLDYGYTF. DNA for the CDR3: TGTGCCAGAAGTTTTGGACAGGGGTTAGACTATGGCTACACCTTC.

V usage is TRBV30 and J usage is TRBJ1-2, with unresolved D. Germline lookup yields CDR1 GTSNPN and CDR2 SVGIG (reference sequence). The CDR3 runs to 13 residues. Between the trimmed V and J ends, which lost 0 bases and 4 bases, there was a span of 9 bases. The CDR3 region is CAWSVSGSYGYTF. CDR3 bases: TGTGCCTGGAGTGTAAGCGGGAGCTATGGCTACACCTTC.

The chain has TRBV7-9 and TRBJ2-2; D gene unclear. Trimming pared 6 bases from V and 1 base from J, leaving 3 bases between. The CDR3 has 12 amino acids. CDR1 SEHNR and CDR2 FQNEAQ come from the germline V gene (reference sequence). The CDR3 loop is CASRQNTGELFF. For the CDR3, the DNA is TGTGCCAGCAGACAGAACACCGGGGAGCTGTTTTTT.